This entry features one TCR beta chain sequence. Which antigen it targets is not known. No quality values exist for individual bases; no much larger clone is one base distant. These data come from a study of cytomegalovirus exposure and HLA in healthy donors (dated by TCRdb to 2016 to 2017). Regarding the research as a whole: In an earlier analysis of some 610 of the donors, 276 Gb of sequence data and approximately 120 million unique TCR beta sequences from approximately 180 million T cells were reported. The aim of the study was to test whether cataloging public T cell receptors could identify signatures of past pathogen exposure. Roughly 5 DR-DQ haplotypes were handled as single units for association and clustering, since linkage in the cohort was strong. The genetic ancestry cluster associated with self-reported Caucasian donors included 81% of the roughly 360 genotyped donors. To decide whether each TCR beta V gene segment behaved as functional or pseudogenic, an earlier analysis of approximately 620 of the donors relied on high-throughput TCR beta sequencing. The number of typed donors differed by locus: roughly 629-630 for A, B, C, DRB1 and DQB1; 500 to 550 for DQA1; around 610 for DPA1; and about 470 for DPB1. A later genetic analysis took genome-wide SNP genotypes for about 55% of the 666 donors and used that subset as a discovery cohort. An early release that covered about 600 HLA-typed donors contained about 300 gigabases of sequencing data and some 87 million unique TCR sequences. High-throughput TCR immunosequencing, statistical association of individual TCRs with disease status, and machine learning were combined to predict cytomegalovirus infection status. A later analysis re-analyzed previously published TCR beta repertoires from roughly 600 donors and added high-resolution HLA genotyping to study TCR occurrence patterns. Donor age, sex, ethnicity and CMV serostatus were compiled alongside the repertoire data. HLA typing covered class I and class II loci at four-digit resolution. Rather than drawing on any new phenotypic data, the later analysis identified candidate immune exposures from TCR beta sequences and the way those sequences occurred across donors. The T cell repertoires of about 700 subjects were profiled by immunosequencing and related to cytomegalovirus serostatus. All discovery cohort repertoires had been generated on a single sequencing platform. Among about 400 genotyped donors of the cohort, an average of around 250,000 unique TCR beta nucleotide sequences was sequenced per donor, of which 15% to 20% were non-productive. A separate validation cohort of roughly 130 different subjects was used in addition to the roughly 670-subject first cohort. Broader findings and caveats from the paper: An earlier analysis of around 500 of the donors showed that most TCR beta V segments appeared in productive rearrangements either about 87% or about 30% of the time, which broadly matched IMGT annotations. Some IMGT-functional V segments, including TRBV6-2 and TRBV6-3, could not be told apart with the 87-base-pair reads, so those segments were excluded. Correlated functional status among segregating V segments might reflect linkage disequilibrium, but an unknown experimental factor could not be ruled out. Presence/absence analyses assumed roughly uniform sequencing depth across donors, an assumption that may not hold. It was suggested by the authors that the approach could potentially be generalized to other disease states and immunological phenotypes. At a false discovery rate of 0.05, a later analysis linked under 20,000 TCR beta sequences to specific HLA alleles. Most TCR sequences were seen in very few donors, while some public TCRs were found in many individuals. A cluster of highly shared sequence variants was judged likely to represent a technical artifact of the sequencing pipeline. A few of the identified cytomegalovirus-associated TCR beta chains were confirmed in vitro to be specific for cytomegalovirus antigens. For the cohort, immune exposure information was limited to CMV serostatus. The earlier analysis of about 600 of the donors excluded approximately 15 rarely observed V segments, including chromosome 9 orphons, because counts were too low. In both the original and validation cohorts, the classifier was reported to diagnose cytomegalovirus status with high specificity and sensitivity. According to a later analysis, TCR association rates differed among HLA loci, with DRB1 alleles showing the most associated TCRs and HLA-C alleles showing the fewest. Because HLA typing was unavailable for some donors at each locus, only the typed subset was used in association tests. In this cohort, only TCR beta chains were sequenced, and detectable features were limited by the absence of alpha or paired-chain data. According to a later genetic analysis, donors in an Asian-associated ancestry cluster had fewer N-insertions in productive TCRs than the approximately 650-donor mean. A further reported finding was that TCR beta sequences accurately predicted the HLA-A and HLA-B alleles for most subjects in the first cohort. The study listed approximately 160 TCR beta chains as associated with cytomegalovirus. Most CMV-associated TCR beta chains appeared to be HLA-restricted in a later analysis, and the HLA associations seemed to be driven largely by CMV exposure. Assigning TCR associations to individual alleles was difficult when HLA alleles, especially DR and DQ, strongly co-occurred. An association between a missense DCLRE1C variant and V-gene and J-gene trimming of TCR beta chains was found in a later genetic analysis and replicated in an independent cohort. In a later analysis, HLA-associated TCR beta chains were found to be more clonally expanded and to have lower generation probabilities than equally common non-associated chains. A later analysis reported that several top co-occurrence clusters appeared linked to parvovirus B19, influenza, CMV and Epstein-Barr virus.

The cohort was made up of hundreds of healthy bone marrow donors. At the time of sampling, every cohort member was nominally healthy, though immune exposures that went unrecorded were likely present. The donor was CMV seropositive and was included in the group of 290 or so seropositive cohort members. A peripheral blood sample was collected from each donor, and TCR beta sequencing was performed on peripheral blood mononuclear cells. Genomic DNA extraction from the blood cell samples was performed with the Qiagen DNeasy Blood Extraction Kit. Receptor amplification or capture employed the immunoSEQ multiplex PCR assay. For the multiplex PCR, a mixture combining 60 forward primers for TCR Vbeta segments and 13 reverse primers for TCR Jbeta segments was used. Amplification of the CDR3 region of rearranged TCR beta genes was performed with a multiplex PCR assay on genomic DNA. Amplified TCR beta libraries were sequenced as 87-base-pair reads on the Illumina HiSeq System. Processing in the source paper ran as follows. A later analysis counted tens of millions of unique TCR beta chains across the 550 to 750 repertoires, and approximately 11 million of these chains were shared by at least two donors. Raw reads were error-corrected and collapsed into unique sequences by a nearest-neighbor algorithm in which closely related sequences were merged to remove PCR and sequencing errors. V, D and J gene segments were assigned by aligning CDR3 sequences to IMGT reference sequences. For a sequence to be retained, a match of at least six nucleotides to both a V gene segment and a J gene segment was required. A rearrangement counted as productive if the CDR3 had no stop codons and remained in frame with V and J, and every other rearrangement counted as non-productive. Following IMGT convention, CDR3 was defined as the stretch from the second conserved V-encoded cysteine to the conserved J-encoded phenylalanine. The earlier analysis of some 600 of the donors excluded sequences that lacked an unambiguous match to a single V gene segment. An earlier analysis of about 600 of the donors called V segments functional above 56.7% productive rearrangements and segregating when the between-donor standard deviation exceeded 5%. To diagnose cytomegalovirus status from the catalog of TCR beta chain sequences, a statistical classification framework was built. V and J gene assignment, in a later analysis, came from comparing TCR nucleotide sequences with IMGT/GENE-DB human TR gene sequences. In a later analysis, CDR3 sequences and most-parsimonious VDJ recombination scenarios were assigned using the TCRdist pipeline. In a later analysis, each TCR beta chain was defined by its CDR3 amino acid sequence together with its V-gene family, and reads lacking a unique V-gene family were excluded. A later analysis removed 450 to 600 highly shared, low-generation-probability nucleotide sequences to deal with suspected cross-contamination and a sequencing artifact. For each public chain, a later analysis derived a clonal expansion index from normalized ranks of inferred template counts within each repertoire. Generation probabilities in a later analysis came from a VDJ recombination model fitted to out-of-frame rearrangements, and those results were checked against IGoR. In a later analysis, TCR-TCR, TCR-HLA and TCR-CMV co-occurrence was scored with hypergeometric tests, and a repertoire-size bias correction was applied to TCR pairs. To estimate false discovery rates, a later analysis permuted the HLA or CMV assignments 20 times. A later analysis grouped co-occurring TCRs with DBSCAN, adding TCRdist sequence similarity when clustering within HLA-allele-positive subsets. Co-occurrence clustering excluded repertoires with fewer than 30,000 or more than 120,000 public chains, plus five with anomalous nucleotide sharing. As stored in TCRdb, this immuneACCESS dataset retains in-frame rearrangements with V and J assigned. A fraction of the clones does not appear; measured against another copy, unresolved V genes explain less than half of the discrepancy, and the remainder lacks a known reason. From that table come the V and J calls and clone size; the DNA was used to work out D and trimming. In all, the sample holds roughly 150,000 clones, and around 86% of those were seen once. The ten largest clones add up to 3.5% to 5% of the sample.

V is clipped by 0 bases and J by 2 bases, and the sequence between their germline boundaries is 11 bases long. Including the terminal cysteine and phenylalanine, the CDR3 comprises 15 residues. Only the CDR3 DNA stays, 45 bases, in frame from base 1. The CDR1 and CDR2 encoded by the germline V gene (reference sequence) are MNHEY and SMNVEV. The chain is encoded by TRBV27 joined to TRBJ2-7, with a tentative D gene TRBD2 over 5 matching bases. This clonotype originated in a man over 45 in good health and CMV-seropositive. Sequenced material: PBMCs. The DNA reads as follows: TGTGCCAGCAGTTTATCAGGCGGACTCACCTACGAGCAGTACTTC. Protein translation: CASSLSGGLTYEQYF.